This entry lists 31 T cell receptor beta chains sequenced from one sample in a study of blood T cell repertoires in COVID-19. TCRdb keeps only in-frame clones here, not all; method: immunoSEQ multiplex PCR. The sample holds some 390,000 clones, around 87% seen once. Sequencing used peripheral blood. The source of these receptors is a human donor in a cohort sampled during active COVID-19.

The chain carries TRBV10-3 and TRBJ1-1, with 7 bases matching TRBD1. The ends lost 10 bases at V and 10 bases at J; junction bases unmatched: 9. Germline values: CDR1 ENHRY, CDR2 SYGVKD. CDR3 size: 11 residues. CDR3 region: CATAGDSRAFF. In nucleotides, the CDR3 is TGTGCCACCGCCGGGGACAGCAGAGCTTTCTTT.

This sequence joins TRBV4-1 and TRBJ2-1, with 9 positions matching TRBD2. Germline-derived CDR1 and CDR2 are MGHRA and YSYEKL. There are 16 residues in the CDR3. The ends lost 2 bases at V and 3 bases at J; junction bases unmatched: 5. The chain's CDR3 is CASSQRSSGDYNEQFF. CDR3 DNA: TGCGCCAGCAGCCAAAGGTCTAGCGGGGACTACAATGAGCAGTTCTTC.

A few counts support this clone. This sequence joins TRBV7-2 and TRBJ1-5, with TRBD1 matching over 9 bases. V shed 5 bases, J shed 6 bases, and the junction held 8 bases outside the gene matches. The CDR3 consists of 15 residues. CDR1 SGHTA and CDR2 FQGNSA come from the germline V gene. CDR3: CASSPQQGASQPQHF. In DNA, the CDR3 is TGTGCCAGCAGCCCCCAACAGGGGGCTAGTCAGCCCCAGCATTTT.

The V call is TRBV3-1 (or the pseudogene TRBV3-2), the J call TRBJ2-2; no reliable D call. Germline assignment: CDR1 LGHDT and CDR2 YNNKEL (reference sequence). Trimming left V 1 base short and J 0 bases short, with 6 bases between. The CDR3 is 15 residues long. The CDR3 loop reads CASSQVRTNTGELFF. DNA of the CDR3: TGTGCCAGCAGCCAAGTGCGGACGAACACCGGGGAGCTGTTTTTT.

This clone was observed a single time. Compared with germline, one end of the junction differs, possibly owing to a read error. The chain uses TRBV28 and TRBJ2-3, with a tentative D call TRBD1 (8 bases). CDR1 MDHEN and CDR2 SYDVKM come from the germline V gene. CDR3 length: 12 residues. This chain's CDR3 is CASSSSDREGDF. The CDR3 DNA is TGTGCCAGCAGTTCCTCGGACAGGGAGGGGGATTTT.

This chain uses TRBV28 with TRBJ2-7; possible D gene TRBD2, 6 bases. The CDR3 has 17 residues. The V gene lost 2 bases and the J gene lost 1 base, with 18 bases spanning the gap. CDR1 is MDHEN and CDR2 is SYDVKM in the germline V gene. The CDR3 region is CASSLEWRAGGSYEQYF. The CDR3 nucleotides read TGTGCCAGCAGTTTAGAGTGGCGAGCGGGTGGATCCTACGAGCAGTACTTC.

The chain employs TRBV7-2 and TRBJ2-5; 11 positions match TRBD2. Looked up from germline, CDR1 is SGHTA and CDR2 is FQGNSA. This CDR3 is built from 17 residues. V lost 5 bases, J lost 4 bases, and 12 bases stayed unmatched. The CDR3 nucleotides read TGTGCCAGCAGCAAATTCCTCCTAGCGGGGGGCGGAGAGACCCAGTACTTC. It specifies CASSKFLLAGGGETQYF.

The V call is TRBV5-1, the J call TRBJ1-2; D is ambiguous. Germline V gives CDR1 SGHRS, CDR2 YFSETQ. V shed 5 bases and J shed 8 bases, with 25 bases lying between them. The CDR3 spans 16 residues. CDR3 nucleotide sequence: TGCGCCAGCAGACCGGACCTCCGGATAGCCGGCGGGGGCTACACCTTC. It is translated as CASRPDLRIAGGGYTF.

The genes are TRBV20-1 and TRBJ2-3; 11 nucleotides align to TRBD2. The CDR3 consists of 17 residues. Per the germline V gene, CDR1 is DFQATT and CDR2 is SNEGSKA (reference sequence). Losses at the gene ends were 3 bases for V and 1 base for J; bases not matched to a gene: 9. CDR3 bases: TGCAGTGCTAGTATACTAGCGGGAGAGATCGGCACAGATACGCAGTATTTT. It encodes CSASILAGEIGTDTQYF.

The rearrangement links TRBV4-2 to TRBJ1-5; D is uncertain. The CDR3 loop spans 17 amino acids. CDR1 and CDR2 (germline): LGHNA, YNFKEQ. Deletions cut 0 bases from V and 2 bases from J, with 14 bases between. The CDR3 loop reads CASSQDRDGIGNQPQHF. The CDR3, as DNA: TGTGCCAGCAGCCAAGATCGGGATGGGATCGGCAATCAGCCCCAGCATTTT.

This chain links TRBV27 with TRBJ2-3, with 7 bases identical to TRBD1. V dropped 2 bases and J dropped 5; count of bases not matched to a gene: 10. Germline CDR1 and CDR2: MNHEY and SMNVEV (reference sequence). The CDR3 is made up of 16 amino acids. The CDR3 nucleotides are TGTGCCAGCAGTTTACGACCCGACAGGGTAGGAGATACGCAGTATTTT. Protein sequence: CASSLRPDRVGDTQYF.

The chain is built from TRBV27 and TRBJ1-1, with unresolved D. V dropped 2 bases and J dropped 1 base, with 8 bases sitting between them. The CDR3 length is 14 residues. Germline assignment: CDR1 MNHEY and CDR2 SMNVEV (reference sequence). The CDR3: CASSLGPENTEAFF. The CDR3 DNA reads as TGTGCCAGCAGTTTAGGTCCAGAGAACACTGAAGCTTTCTTT.

V and J are TRBV7-8 and TRBJ1-1; possibly TRBD1 for D (5 bases). Germline V CDR1 and CDR2: SGHVS, FQNEAQ. V lost 1 base to trimming and J lost 0 bases, with 12 bases between them. The CDR3 loop spans 16 amino acids. The CDR3 is CASSLVEVRVNTEAFF. CDR3 bases: TGTGCCAGCAGCTTAGTCGAGGTCAGGGTGAACACTGAAGCTTTCTTT.

V usage is TRBV6-5 and J usage is TRBJ2-4; D gene uncertain. Between the trimmed V and J ends, which lost 5 bases and 1 base, there was a span of 6 bases. Germline lookup yields CDR1 MNHEY and CDR2 SVGAGI. CDR3 length equals 13 residues. CDR3: CASSSEAKNIQYF. CDR3 sequence (DNA): TGTGCCAGCAGTAGTGAGGCCAAAAACATTCAGTACTTC.

The chain employs TRBV9 and TRBJ2-1, with 9 bases fitting TRBD2. CDR3 length equals 15 residues. V lost 3 bases to trimming and J lost 2 bases; unmatched junction nucleotides: 3. Germline V gene sequence: CDR1 SGDLS, CDR2 YYNGEE. In nucleotides, the CDR3 is TGTGCCAGCAGCGGAGCGGGGGGCACCTACAATGAGCAGTTCTTC. It specifies CASSGAGGTYNEQFF.

This chain joins TRBV9 and TRBJ2-7; 9 positions agree with TRBD2. The CDR3 loop spans 13 amino acids. Germline-derived CDR1 and CDR2 are SGDLS and YYNGEE. V trimming: 0 bases; J trimming: 6 bases; junction bases outside the gene matches: 1. In DNA form, the CDR3 reads TGTGCCAGCAGCGTAGGTAGCGGGGGCGAGCAGTACTTC. This encodes CASSVGSGGEQYF.

V is TRBV19 and J is TRBJ2-1, with a tentative D call TRBD2 (5 bases). The V end lost 5 bases, the J end lost 10 bases, and 21 bases lay between the germline ends. Germline V gene data show CDR1 as LNHDA and CDR2 as SQIVND (reference sequence). This CDR3 contains 15 residues. CDR3 DNA: TGTGCCAGTAGTCTGGACGGGTCCGGGGATTGGGAGCAGTTCTTC. Protein: CASSLDGSGDWEQFF.

The chain is built from TRBV20-1 and TRBJ1-2, with 11 bases aligning to TRBD1. This CDR3 region has 14 residues. Per the germline V gene, CDR1 is DFQATT and CDR2 is SNEGSKA (reference sequence). Losses at the gene ends were 3 bases for V and 8 bases for J; bases not matched to a gene: 8. CDR3 nucleotides: TGCAGTGCTAGTCCCGGGACAGGGGGATCCGGCTACACCTTC. It is translated as CSASPGTGGSGYTF.

This chain joins TRBV10-3 and TRBJ1-2; 9 nucleotides align to TRBD1. Germline V lookup: CDR1 ENHRY, CDR2 SYGVKD. The CDR3 covers 15 residues. The J segment lost 6 bases and the V segment lost 4 bases, leaving 9 bases of the junction unmatched. The DNA of the CDR3 is TGTGCCATCAGTGGGGACAGGGAAGAAGAAAATGGCTACACCTTC. It encodes CAISGDREEENGYTF.

The V gene is TRBV7-9, the J gene TRBJ2-7; 14 bases match TRBD2. The CDR3 is made up of 15 amino acids. Trimming removed 4 bases from V and 5 bases from J; junction bases left unmatched: 4. The germline V gene has CDR1 SEHNR and CDR2 FQNEAQ (reference sequence). CDR3 residues: CASSSTSGRADEQYF. In nucleotides, the CDR3 is TGTGCCAGCAGCTCGACTAGCGGGAGGGCCGACGAGCAGTACTTC.

The chain carries TRBV30 and TRBJ1-1, with D hard to call. This CDR3 is 14 amino acids long. Deletions cut 2 bases from V and 1 base from J, with 11 bases between. Germline V CDR1 and CDR2: GTSNPN, SVGIG (reference sequence). CDR3 sequence (DNA): TGTGCCTGGAGTCCCCCCATCAAGAACACTGAAGCTTTCTTT. This translates into CAWSPPIKNTEAFF.

A few counts support this clone. The CDR3, as DNA: TGTGCCAGCAGCTTTTGGACAGGGGAGAACACTGAAGCTTTCTTT. It encodes CASSFWTGENTEAFF. The chain is built from TRBV7-2 and TRBJ1-1, with 9 positions matching TRBD1. Germline trimming cut 3 bases from V and 1 base from J; bases unmatched to any gene: 3. The CDR3 length is 15 residues. The germline gives CDR1 SGHTA, CDR2 FQGNSA.

J is TRBJ2-7 and V is TRBV3-1 (or the pseudogene TRBV3-2); no definite D call. Germline V CDR1 and CDR2: LGHDT, YNNKEL (reference sequence). The V and J ends lost 3 bases and 7 bases respectively, with 10 bases between them. The CDR3 spans 12 residues. The CDR3 region has the DNA TGTGCCAGCAGCCAGTCCTCGGTGGAGCAGTACTTC. Amino acid sequence: CASSQSSVEQYF.

This chain links TRBV4-1 with TRBJ2-3; 11 positions match TRBD2. Germline loops: CDR1 MGHRA, CDR2 YSYEKL. With V trimmed by 2 bases and J by 2 bases, 6 bases remained unmatched. This CDR3 has 17 amino acids. The CDR3 DNA is TGCGCCAGCAGCCAAAACATAGCGGGGGGGCACACAGATACGCAGTATTTT. The encoded protein is CASSQNIAGGHTDTQYF.

The chain has TRBV27 and TRBJ1-1, with D perhaps matching TRBD1 (5 bases). From germline, CDR1 is MNHEY and CDR2 SMNVEV (reference sequence). V shed 11 bases and J shed 1 base, with 8 bases lying between them. The CDR3 sequence is 11 residues long. CDR3 residues: CAGDRNTEAFF. The CDR3 DNA is TGTGCCGGCGACAGGAACACTGAAGCTTTCTTT.

CDR3 DNA sequence: TGTGCCAGCAGTAAGACACTGAACACTGAAGCTTTCTTT. Amino acid sequence: CASSKTLNTEAFF. The chain has TRBV7-8 and TRBJ1-1; D gene uncertain. V lost 6 bases and J 0 bases, leaving 8 bases between the germline ends. In germline, CDR1 is SGHVS, CDR2 FQNEAQ. This CDR3 spans 13 amino acids.

The rearrangement uses TRBV5-1 and TRBJ1-1, with a possible D match to TRBD1 (5 bases). Trimming shortened V by 5 bases and J by 0 bases, and 14 bases separated the two germline ends. This CDR3 contains 15 residues. Per the germline V gene, CDR1 is SGHRS and CDR2 is YFSETQ. CDR3 DNA sequence: TGCGCCAGCAGACAAGGAGCGACAGTGAACACTGAAGCTTTCTTT. Its protein is CASRQGATVNTEAFF. Full variable domain (missing parts from reference TRBV5-1 and TRBJ1-1): KAGVTQTPRYLIKTRGQQVTLSCSPISGHRSVSWYQQTPGQGLQFLFEYFSETQRNKGNFPGRFSGRQFSNSRSEMNVSTLELGDSALYLCASRQGATVNTEAFFGQGTRLTVV.

V usage is TRBV27 and J usage is TRBJ1-2; the D gene is possibly TRBD1 (5 bases). V was trimmed by 8 bases and J by 4 bases, leaving 17 bases between them. Germline V CDR1 and CDR2: MNHEY, SMNVEV (reference sequence). This CDR3 region has 14 residues. The CDR3 loop is CASGDRGLGYGYTF. In DNA, the CDR3 is TGTGCCAGCGGGGATCGGGGGTTGGGCTATGGCTACACCTTC.

This clone appeared a few times. The V and J genes are TRBV9 and TRBJ2-1; a weak D match, TRBD1 (5 bases). Trimming pared 0 bases from V and 3 bases from J, leaving 10 bases between. There are 15 residues in the CDR3. Germline-derived CDR1 and CDR2 are SGDLS and YYNGEE. The CDR3 DNA reads as TGTGCCAGCAGCGTAGTGGGTCAGGGCTACAATGAGCAGTTCTTC. Residues: CASSVVGQGYNEQFF.

A single count supports this clone. This chain links TRBV28 with TRBJ2-1; TRBD1 might be the D (6 bases). Trimming left V 3 bases short and J 1 base short, with 7 bases between. Germline V gene lookup returns CDR1 MDHEN and CDR2 SYDVKM. This CDR3 region has 14 residues. CDR3 residues: CASSLTGSYNEQFF. The CDR3 DNA reads as TGTGCCAGCAGTTTGACAGGTTCCTACAATGAGCAGTTCTTC.

This chain joins TRBV19 and TRBJ1-2; D not resolved. Germline values: CDR1 LNHDA, CDR2 SQIVND (reference sequence). The CDR3 consists of 14 residues. V lost 3 bases, J lost 4 bases, and 12 bases lay in between. The CDR3 spells CASSMLEGSYGYTF. CDR3 nucleotides: TGTGCCAGTAGTATGTTGGAGGGCTCCTATGGCTACACCTTC.